The T cell receptor beta chain described here comes from a study of beta chain features in type 1 diabetes. The overall study: Age and gender were similar between patients and healthy donors, as were cell yields. General study points: Cells with high TCR expression could be over-represented by cDNA sequencing. PCR might favor shorter templates, equally in patients and controls. When Type 1 diabetes patients were examined, their TCRB CDR3s proved moderately but significantly shorter in all four CD4+ subsets.

Concerning this clone itself: Its antigen is unidentified.

Purity exceeding 95% was reached by all sorted populations. The isolated RNA, all of it, was reverse transcribed, so expressed TCRB transcripts were what got sequenced. Some clones are missing from TCRdb's copy, which holds only in-frame ones; the method was immunoSEQ multiplex PCR. Of roughly 180,000 clones listed, around 8% were seen once; the top ten hold roughly 0.97%. This receptor was obtained from a woman in her thirties or forties with type 1 diabetes. Sequencing was done on a sample of central memory CD4+ T cells from blood.

DNA of the CDR3: TGTGCCAGCAGGGGACAGGGGAACACTGAAGCTTTCTTT. Translation: CASRGQGNTEAFF. The V and J genes are TRBV7-9 and TRBJ1-1, with 9 positions matching TRBD1. The CDR3 spans 13 residues. Germline trimming cut 6 bases from V and 1 base from J; bases unmatched to any gene: 0. Per germline, CDR1 SEHNR and CDR2 FQNEAQ (reference sequence).